This T cell receptor (beta chain) was found in a study of post-analysis software for immune sequencing data. Study overall: Patients had relapsing-remitting, secondary progressive or progressive-relapsing multiple sclerosis; some lacked subtype. Whole-study results and caveats: Controls had significantly higher normalized Chao1 diversity than multiple sclerosis patients. TRBV5-6, TRBV5-1 and TRBV20-1 were among five TRBV segments more frequent in patients than controls.

cDNA libraries for TCR beta contained unique molecular identifiers. Roughly 500,000 cDNA molecules were obtained per 1 to 10 million input T cells. MiXCR, applied by TCRdb to the PCR reads, yields one record per CDR3 protein. This sample has 600,000 to 700,000 distinct CDR3 sequences, with roughly three fifths found just once. The CDR3 loop spans 17 amino acids. As to this clonotype: Antigen: not known.

This sequence originates from a girl aged 2-15 years with multiple sclerosis. Sequenced material: blood. The chain couples TRBV21-1 to TRBJ2-5; the table's D call, TRBD2, was not checked against the DNA. TRBV21-1 is noted as a pseudogene. DNA of the CDR3: TGTGCCAGCAGCACCGGGACTAGCGGGGGGGCCATGGAGACCCAGTACTTC. Translating gives CASSTGTSGGAMETQYF.